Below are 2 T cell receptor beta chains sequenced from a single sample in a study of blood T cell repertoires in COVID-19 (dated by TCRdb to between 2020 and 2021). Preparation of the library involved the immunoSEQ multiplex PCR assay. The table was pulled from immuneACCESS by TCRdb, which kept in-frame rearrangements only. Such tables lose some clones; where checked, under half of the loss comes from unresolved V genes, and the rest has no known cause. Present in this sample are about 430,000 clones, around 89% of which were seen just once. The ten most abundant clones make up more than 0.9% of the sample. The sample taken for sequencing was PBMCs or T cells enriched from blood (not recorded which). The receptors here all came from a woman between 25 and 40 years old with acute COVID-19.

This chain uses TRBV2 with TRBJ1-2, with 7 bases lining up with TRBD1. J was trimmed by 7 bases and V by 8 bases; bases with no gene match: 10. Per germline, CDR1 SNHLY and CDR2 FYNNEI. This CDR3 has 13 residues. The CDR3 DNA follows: TGTGCCAGCTGCGGCCAGGGGGGCTCTGGCTACACCTTC. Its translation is CASCGQGGSGYTF.

The CDR3 DNA reads TGTGCCAGCAGTTTCTCGAGATTAGCGGGGAGCACAGATACGCAGTATTTT. Translation: CASSFSRLAGSTDTQYF. The V gene is TRBV2, the J gene TRBJ2-3; 8 bases agree with TRBD2. The ends lost 5 bases at V and 0 bases at J; junction bases unmatched: 10. Germline CDR1 SNHLY, CDR2 FYNNEI. CDR3 length equals 17 residues.